This TCR beta chain was sequenced for a study of blood T cell repertoires in COVID-19. Study background: COVID-19 samples, acute and convalescent, were from the United States, Italy and Spain. Sample material is recorded as cDNA or gDNA derived from T cells, B-cell-depleted T cells, or PBMCs.

Produced via immunoSEQ multiplex PCR; TCRdb's table is partial and in-frame only. The data show around 280,000 clones, roughly 86% seen once. This CDR3 region has 15 residues. The germline gives CDR1 SEHNR, CDR2 FQNEAQ (reference sequence). V was clipped by 5 bases and J by 3 bases, with 17 bases between them. V is TRBV7-9 and J is TRBJ2-7, with D perhaps matching TRBD1 (6 bases). Sequencing was performed on peripheral blood. This TCR came from a man aged 70 or older with acute or convalescent COVID-19. The chain's CDR3 is CASSAKQGLGYEQYF. The DNA for the CDR3 is TGTGCCAGCAGCGCAAAACAGGGTTTAGGCTACGAGCAGTACTTC.